This T cell receptor (beta chain) comes out of a study of sequential checkpoint blockade in melanoma. The table lists this clone with many counts. Using immunoSEQ multiplex PCR, the repertoire was profiled, and TCRdb retains in-frame clones only, with some absent. The sample records around 3,000 clones, approximately 17% being singletons. Treatment reported: randomized to nivolumab then ipilimumab (arm A) or the reverse (arm B). CDR3 length: 18 residues. Germline V CDR1 and CDR2: SGHNT, YENEEA. The J segment lost 0 bases and the V segment lost 2 bases, leaving 6 bases of the junction unmatched. Material: tumor tissue (inferred from file names), obtained from a patient given nivolumab and ipilimumab in sequence. This sequence was found in a human donor with melanoma. V is TRBV11-3 and J is TRBJ2-1, with 11 bases that match TRBD2. As DNA, the CDR3 is TGTGCCAGCAGCTTAAGGCTAGCGGGGGGCCCCTCCTACAATGAGCAGTTCTTC. This translates into CASSLRLAGGPSYNEQFF. The entire variable domain, with the rest obtained from reference TRBV11-3 and TRBJ2-1, is as follows: EAGVVQSPRYKIIEKKQPVAFWCNPISGHNTLYWYLQNLGQGPELLIRYENEEAVDDSQLPKDRFSAERLKGVDSTLKIQPAELGDSAVYLCASSLRLAGGPSYNEQFFGPGTRLTVL.